The 14 T cell receptor beta chains below come from one sample, sequenced in a study of Ad26.COV2.S vaccination and SARS-CoV-2 variants. Treatment reported: some 20 received Ad26.COV2.S at low or high dose, single or two shots; about 5 received placebo; per-sample allocation not given. After the first vaccine or placebo injection, samples were drawn on day 63. Some clones are missing from TCRdb's copy, which holds only in-frame ones; the method was immunoSEQ multiplex PCR. This table holds approximately 400,000 clones, approximately 85% found once. The sequences come from peripheral blood, collected in a trial of Ad26.COV2.S vaccine versus placebo. Receptors originate from a person aged 18 to 65 who received the Ad26.COV2.S COVID-19 vaccine or a placebo.

The V gene is TRBV5-6, the J gene TRBJ1-4, with 9 bases matching TRBD1. CDR1 and CDR2 from the germline V gene are SGHDT and YYEEEE. CDR3 length: 15 residues. V gave up 1 base and J gave up 5 bases; unmatched junction bases: 3. This CDR3 reads CASSLLGTGNEKLFF. CDR3 DNA sequence: TGTGCCAGCAGCTTGCTCGGGACAGGGAATGAAAAACTGTTTTTT.

This clone was detected ten times or more. The chain recombines TRBV29-1 with TRBJ1-2, with 7 bases matching TRBD1. The germline V gene encodes CDR1 SQVTM and CDR2 ANQGSEA. The CDR3 totals 13 residues. J lost 0 bases, V lost 3 bases, and 1 base had no gene match. CDR3 amino acids: CSVEGQSNYGYTF. DNA of the CDR3: TGCAGCGTTGAGGGACAGTCTAACTATGGCTACACCTTC.

The genes are TRBV6-2 or TRBV6-3 and TRBJ2-2; 9 bases are a match to TRBD1. Germline V gene sequence: CDR1 MNHEY, CDR2 SVGEGT. After removal of 6 bases from V and 0 bases from J, the junction contained 5 bases not matched to a gene. This CDR3 is 16 amino acids long. As DNA, the CDR3 is TGTGCCAGCAGCCGGGGACAGGGCCCGAACACCGGGGAGCTGTTTTTT. Translated, it gives CASSRGQGPNTGELFF.

This rearrangement joins TRBV18 to TRBJ1-1, with 10 bases identical to TRBD1. Trimming took 6 bases from V and 1 from J; bases not matched to a gene: 14. Looked up from germline, CDR1 is KGHSH and CDR2 is LQKENI. CDR3 size: 18 residues. The CDR3 coding sequence is TGTGCCAGCTCTCCCGACAGGGGGCTAATCCCCACGAACACTGAAGCTTTCTTT. Translation gives CASSPDRGLIPTNTEAFF.

The count of this clone is one. The J gene is TRBJ1-2, the V gene TRBV2, with a tentative D call TRBD1 (6 bases). The V and J ends lost 10 bases and 0 bases respectively, with 18 bases between them. Germline-derived CDR1 and CDR2 are SNHLY and FYNNEI. This CDR3 comprises 15 residues. Written as DNA, the CDR3 is TGTGCCACTAAACAGGACAGTACCACTAACTATGGCTACACCTTC. Translating it yields CATKQDSTTNYGYTF.

This clone has just a few counts. The chain is built from TRBV5-8 and TRBJ2-7; TRBD2 matches 7 bases. Germline CDR1 is SGHTS and CDR2 is YDEGEE. The CDR3 spans 15 residues. J was trimmed by 4 bases and V by 4 bases; bases with no gene match: 11. This CDR3 reads CASSIRDYHYYEQYF. CDR3 nucleotides: TGTGCCAGCAGCATACGGGACTATCATTATTACGAGCAGTACTTC.

The V gene is TRBV4-1, the J gene TRBJ2-2; D is unresolved. From germline, CDR1 is MGHRA and CDR2 YSYEKL. The CDR3 has 15 residues. V lost 4 bases, J lost 1 base, and 10 bases lay in between. CDR3 amino acids: CASSRGTQNTGELFF. The CDR3 DNA follows: TGCGCCAGCAGCCGAGGAACTCAGAACACCGGGGAGCTGTTTTTT.

The chain employs TRBV5-1 and TRBJ2-5; D unclear. Germline CDR1 is SGHRS and CDR2 is YFSETQ. The V gene lost 7 bases and the J gene lost 5 bases, with 21 bases spanning the gap. CDR3 length equals 15 residues. CDR3 sequence: CASLQSRGTGETQYF. Written as DNA, the CDR3 is TGCGCCAGCCTCCAGTCCCGCGGAACTGGGGAGACCCAGTACTTC.

The chain recombines TRBV7-2 with TRBJ2-1; the D gene is possibly TRBD1 (6 bases). Germline CDR1 SGHTA, CDR2 FQGNSA. V dropped 2 bases and J dropped 4 bases, with 15 bases sitting between them. The CDR3 contains 16 residues. CDR3 DNA sequence: TGTGCCAGCAGCTTAAACCGGGACACCTATTACAATGAGCAGTTCTTC. Protein product: CASSLNRDTYYNEQFF.

The J gene is TRBJ2-3, the V gene TRBV9; 12 bases match TRBD2. In germline, CDR1 is SGDLS, CDR2 YYNGEE. Germline trimming cut 5 bases from V and 6 bases from J; bases unmatched to any gene: 10. The CDR3 extends over 16 amino acids. DNA of the CDR3: TGTGCCAGCAGTGGTCTAGCGGGGGGGCCCTTGGATACGCAGTATTTT. The encoded protein is CASSGLAGGPLDTQYF.

The rearrangement links TRBV6-5 to TRBJ2-3, with 8 bases aligning to TRBD1. The CDR3 length is 14 residues. CDR1 and CDR2 from the germline V gene are MNHEY and SVGAGI. V dropped 6 bases and J dropped 3; count of bases not matched to a gene: 5. As DNA, the CDR3 is TGTGCCAGCAGCGGGCAGGGGGCGACAGATACGCAGTATTTT. It encodes CASSGQGATDTQYF.

The chain carries TRBV19 and TRBJ2-2, with 9 bases identical to TRBD1. The CDR3 has 15 amino acids. V shed 7 bases and J 3 bases; nucleotides not matched to a gene: 6. CDR1 LNHDA and CDR2 SQIVND come from the germline V gene (reference sequence). DNA of the CDR3: TGTGCCAGTATGACCGGGACAGGGTACACCGGGGAGCTGTTTTTT. This translates into CASMTGTGYTGELFF.

This clone was seen a handful of times. The chain employs TRBV28 and TRBJ2-1, with 10 positions matching TRBD1. Trimming took 6 bases from V and 2 from J; bases not matched to a gene: 7. This CDR3 contains 16 residues. CDR1 is MDHEN and CDR2 is SYDVKM in the germline V gene. The CDR3 is CASRRDRGGTYNEQFF. The CDR3 DNA reads TGTGCCAGCAGGAGGGACAGGGGTGGGACCTACAATGAGCAGTTCTTC.

The chain carries TRBV19 and TRBJ2-1; D ambiguous. V shed 7 bases and J shed 8 bases, with 12 bases lying between them. The CDR3 is 12 amino acids. CDR1 and CDR2 from the germline V gene are LNHDA and SQIVND (reference sequence). The CDR3 is CASKNFLDEQFF. The CDR3 region has the DNA TGTGCCAGTAAGAATTTTCTGGATGAGCAGTTCTTC. The whole variable domain, remainder taken from reference TRBV19 and TRBJ2-1, is DGGITQSPKYLFRKEGQNVTLSCEQNLNHDAMYWYRQDPGQGLRLIYYSQIVNDFQKGDIAEGYSVSREKKESFPLTVTSAQKNPTAFYLCASKNFLDEQFFGPGTRLTVL.